The sequence of this T cell receptor (beta chain) was determined in a study of control samples from healthy donors and cancer patients. Clones were read by immunoSEQ multiplex PCR, and TCRdb kept only the in-frame ones, dropping some. The data show about 190,000 clones, around 93% seen once. The germline V gene has CDR1 MNHNY and CDR2 SVGAGI (reference sequence). V was clipped by 8 bases and J by 0 bases, with 10 bases between them. This CDR3 spans 13 amino acids. The source material was blood. The receptor comes from a man aged 18 to 29 in good health. V usage is TRBV6-6 and J usage is TRBJ1-1, with a weak D call TRBD1 (5 bases). The CDR3 coding sequence is TGTGCCAGCTCCGGGACGGTGAACACTGAAGCTTTCTTT. Its protein product is CASSGTVNTEAFF.